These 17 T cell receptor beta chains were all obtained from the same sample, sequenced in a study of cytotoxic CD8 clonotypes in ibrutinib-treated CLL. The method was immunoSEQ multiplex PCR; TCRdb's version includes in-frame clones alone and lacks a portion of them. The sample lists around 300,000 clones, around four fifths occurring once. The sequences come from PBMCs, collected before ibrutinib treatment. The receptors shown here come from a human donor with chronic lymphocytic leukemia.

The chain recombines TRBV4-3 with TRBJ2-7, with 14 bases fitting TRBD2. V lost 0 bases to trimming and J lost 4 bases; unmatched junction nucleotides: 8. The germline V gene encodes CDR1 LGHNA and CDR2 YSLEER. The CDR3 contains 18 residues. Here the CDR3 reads CASSQELGLAGVLYEQYF. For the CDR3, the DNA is TGCGCCAGCAGCCAAGAGCTGGGACTAGCGGGAGTTCTGTACGAGCAGTACTTC.

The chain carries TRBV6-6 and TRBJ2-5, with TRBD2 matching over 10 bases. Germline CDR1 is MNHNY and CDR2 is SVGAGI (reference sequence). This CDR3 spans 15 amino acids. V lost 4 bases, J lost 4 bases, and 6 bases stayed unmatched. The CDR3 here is CASSWASGSLETQYF. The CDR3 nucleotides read TGTGCCAGCAGTTGGGCTAGCGGGAGCTTAGAGACCCAGTACTTC.

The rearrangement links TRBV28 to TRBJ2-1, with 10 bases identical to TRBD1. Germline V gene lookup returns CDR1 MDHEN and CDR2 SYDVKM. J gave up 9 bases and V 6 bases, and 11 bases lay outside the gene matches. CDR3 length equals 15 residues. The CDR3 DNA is TGTGCCAGCAGCCTAATGGGGACAGGGGCAAGTGAGCAGTTCTTC. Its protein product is CASSLMGTGASEQFF.

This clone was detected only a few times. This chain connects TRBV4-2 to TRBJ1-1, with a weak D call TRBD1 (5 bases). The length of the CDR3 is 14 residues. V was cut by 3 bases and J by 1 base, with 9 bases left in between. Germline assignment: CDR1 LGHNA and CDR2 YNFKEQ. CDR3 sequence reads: CASSHLDRNTEAFF. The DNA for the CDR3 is TGTGCCAGCAGCCATCTAGACAGGAACACTGAAGCTTTCTTT.

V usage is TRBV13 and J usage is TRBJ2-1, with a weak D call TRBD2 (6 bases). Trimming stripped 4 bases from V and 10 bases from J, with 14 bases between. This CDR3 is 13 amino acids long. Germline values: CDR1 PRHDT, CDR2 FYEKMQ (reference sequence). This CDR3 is CASSSRLVREQFF. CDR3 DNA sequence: TGTGCCAGCAGCTCACGACTAGTTCGGGAGCAGTTCTTC.

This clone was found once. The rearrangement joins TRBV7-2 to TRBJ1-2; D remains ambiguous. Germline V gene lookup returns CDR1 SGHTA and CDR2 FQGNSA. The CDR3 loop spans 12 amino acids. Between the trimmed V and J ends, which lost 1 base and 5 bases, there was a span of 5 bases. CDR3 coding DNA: TGTGCCAGCAGCTTAGGCAGATATGGCTACACCTTC. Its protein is CASSLGRYGYTF.

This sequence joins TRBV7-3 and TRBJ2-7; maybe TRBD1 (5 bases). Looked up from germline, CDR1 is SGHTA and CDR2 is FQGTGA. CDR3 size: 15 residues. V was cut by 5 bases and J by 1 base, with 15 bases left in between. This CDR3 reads CASSLGGAGSYEQYF. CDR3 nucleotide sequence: TGTGCCAGCAGCCTAGGTGGGGCTGGATCCTACGAGCAGTACTTC.

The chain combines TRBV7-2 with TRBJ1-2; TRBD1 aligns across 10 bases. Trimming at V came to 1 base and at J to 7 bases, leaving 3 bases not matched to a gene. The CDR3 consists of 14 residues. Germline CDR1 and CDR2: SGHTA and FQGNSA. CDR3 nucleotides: TGTGCCAGCAGCTTAGATGACAGGGGGCGTGGCTACACCTTC. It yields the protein CASSLDDRGRGYTF.

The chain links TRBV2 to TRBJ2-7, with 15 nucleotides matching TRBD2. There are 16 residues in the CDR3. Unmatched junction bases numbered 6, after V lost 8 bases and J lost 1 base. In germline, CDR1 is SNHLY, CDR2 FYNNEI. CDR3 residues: CASGRGLAGGSYEQYF. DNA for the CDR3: TGTGCCAGCGGGAGGGGACTAGCGGGAGGTTCCTACGAGCAGTACTTC.

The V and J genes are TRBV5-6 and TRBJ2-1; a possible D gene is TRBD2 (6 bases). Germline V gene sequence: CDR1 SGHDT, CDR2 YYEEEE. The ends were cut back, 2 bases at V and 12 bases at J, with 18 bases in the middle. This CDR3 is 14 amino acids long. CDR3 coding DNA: TGTGCCAGCAGCTTATTCCTAGCGTCTATGGGGCAGTTCTTC. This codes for CASSLFLASMGQFF.

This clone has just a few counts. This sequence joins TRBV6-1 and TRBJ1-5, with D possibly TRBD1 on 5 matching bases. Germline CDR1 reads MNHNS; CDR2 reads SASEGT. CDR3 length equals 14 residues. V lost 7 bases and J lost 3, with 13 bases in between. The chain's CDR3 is CASTGSLYNQPQHF. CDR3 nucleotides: TGTGCCAGCACAGGGAGTCTTTACAATCAGCCCCAGCATTTT.

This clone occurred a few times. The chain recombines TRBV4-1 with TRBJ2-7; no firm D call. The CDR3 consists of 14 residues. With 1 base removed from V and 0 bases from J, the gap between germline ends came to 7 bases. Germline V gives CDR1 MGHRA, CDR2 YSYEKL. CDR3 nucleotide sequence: TGCGCCAGCAGCCAAGGCGCGGACTCCTACGAGCAGTACTTC. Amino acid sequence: CASSQGADSYEQYF.

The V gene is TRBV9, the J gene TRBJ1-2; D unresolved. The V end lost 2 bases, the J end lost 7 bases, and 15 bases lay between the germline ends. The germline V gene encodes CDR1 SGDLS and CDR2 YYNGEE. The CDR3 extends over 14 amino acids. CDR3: CASSVMISDSGYTF. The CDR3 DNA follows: TGTGCCAGCAGCGTTATGATCTCTGATTCTGGCTACACCTTC.

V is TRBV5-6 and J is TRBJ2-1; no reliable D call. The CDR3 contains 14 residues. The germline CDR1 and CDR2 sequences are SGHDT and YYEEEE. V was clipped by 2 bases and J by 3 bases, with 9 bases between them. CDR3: CASSFGWGYNEQFF. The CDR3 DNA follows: TGTGCCAGCAGCTTTGGATGGGGCTACAATGAGCAGTTCTTC.

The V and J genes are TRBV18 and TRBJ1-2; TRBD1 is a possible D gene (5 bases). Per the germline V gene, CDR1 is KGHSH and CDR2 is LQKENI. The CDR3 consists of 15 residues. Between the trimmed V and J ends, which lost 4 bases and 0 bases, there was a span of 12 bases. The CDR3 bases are TGTGCCAGCTCACAAACAGGAGCAGCTAACTATGGCTACACCTTC. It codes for CASSQTGAANYGYTF.

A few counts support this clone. The CDR3 DNA reads as TGTGCCACCAGCAGAGATTCGGTGACCGGGGAGCTGTTTTTT. This encodes CATSRDSVTGELFF. V gene TRBV15 combines with J gene TRBJ2-2, with D unresolved. The V end was cut by 0 bases, the J end by 5 bases, with 7 bases between. Germline V CDR1 and CDR2: LNHNV, YYDKDF (reference sequence). The CDR3 extends over 14 amino acids.

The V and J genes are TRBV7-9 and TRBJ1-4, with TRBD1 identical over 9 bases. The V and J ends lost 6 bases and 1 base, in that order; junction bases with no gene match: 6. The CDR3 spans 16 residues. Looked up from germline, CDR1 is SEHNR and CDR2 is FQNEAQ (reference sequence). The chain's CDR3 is CASRNRGPGTNEKLFF. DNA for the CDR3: TGTGCCAGCAGGAACAGGGGGCCGGGAACTAATGAAAAACTGTTTTTT.